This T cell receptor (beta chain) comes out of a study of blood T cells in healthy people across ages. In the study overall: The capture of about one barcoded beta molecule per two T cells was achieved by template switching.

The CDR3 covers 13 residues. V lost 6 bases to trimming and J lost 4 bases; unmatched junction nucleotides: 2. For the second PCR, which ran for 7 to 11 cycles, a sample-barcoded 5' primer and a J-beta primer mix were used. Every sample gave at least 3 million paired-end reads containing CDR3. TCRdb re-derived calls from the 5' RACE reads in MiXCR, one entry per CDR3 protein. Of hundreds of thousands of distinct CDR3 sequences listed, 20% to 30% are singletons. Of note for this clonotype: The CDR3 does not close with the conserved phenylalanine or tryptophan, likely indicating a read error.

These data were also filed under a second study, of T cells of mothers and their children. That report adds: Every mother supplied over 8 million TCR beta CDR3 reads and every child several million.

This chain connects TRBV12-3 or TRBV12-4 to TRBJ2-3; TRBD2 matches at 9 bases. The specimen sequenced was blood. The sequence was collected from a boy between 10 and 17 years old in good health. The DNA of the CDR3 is TGTGCCAGCAGACTAGCGGGTTCAGATACGCAGTATCTT. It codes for CASRLAGSDTQYL.